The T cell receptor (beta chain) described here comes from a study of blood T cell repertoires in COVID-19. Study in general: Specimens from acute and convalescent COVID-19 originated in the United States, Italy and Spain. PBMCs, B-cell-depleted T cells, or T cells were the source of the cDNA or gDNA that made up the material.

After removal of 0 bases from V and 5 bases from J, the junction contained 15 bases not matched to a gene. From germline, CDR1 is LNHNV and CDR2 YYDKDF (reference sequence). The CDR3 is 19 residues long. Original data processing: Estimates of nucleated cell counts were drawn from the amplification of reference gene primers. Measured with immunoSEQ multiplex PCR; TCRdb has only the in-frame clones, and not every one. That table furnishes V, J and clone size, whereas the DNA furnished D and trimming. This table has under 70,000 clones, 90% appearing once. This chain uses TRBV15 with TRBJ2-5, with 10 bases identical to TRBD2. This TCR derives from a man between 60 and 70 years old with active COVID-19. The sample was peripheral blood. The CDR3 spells CATSRDLGQRLAGAETQYF. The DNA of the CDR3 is TGTGCCACCAGCAGAGATCTGGGACAACGTCTAGCGGGAGCGGAGACCCAGTACTTC.